The 2 T cell receptor beta chains below come from one sample, sequenced in a study of T cell changes during pregnancy in multiple sclerosis. The repertoire was sequenced with immunoSEQ multiplex PCR; TCRdb's copy has only in-frame clones and lacks some. The sample lists 55,000 to 70,000 clones; around 93% were seen once. The specimen was CD4+ T cells from peripheral blood mononuclear cells, collected before pregnancy. The receptors shown here come from a female donor with multiple sclerosis, enrolled in a pregnancy study.

The chain uses TRBV6-5 and TRBJ2-5, with TRBD1 matching over 8 bases. Unmatched junction bases numbered 6, after V lost 6 bases and J lost 3 bases. The germline V gene has CDR1 MNHEY and CDR2 SVGAGI. There are 14 residues in the CDR3. This chain's CDR3 is CASRGTGKKETQYF. DNA of the CDR3: TGTGCCAGCAGGGGGACAGGAAAAAAAGAGACCCAGTACTTC.

This chain joins TRBV5-1 and TRBJ1-1; D perhaps matches TRBD1 (5 bases). The ends were cut back, 6 bases at V and 1 base at J, with 13 bases in the middle. The CDR3 has 14 residues. CDR1 SGHRS and CDR2 YFSETQ come from the germline V gene. DNA for the CDR3: TGCGCCAGCAACTCGGCGGGGGGGAACACTGAAGCTTTCTTT. It translates to CASNSAGGNTEAFF.